The rows below give T cell receptor beta chains drawn from one sample of a study of T cells after yellow fever vaccination. TCRdb reprocessed the 5' RACE reads with MiXCR, giving one entry per CDR3 protein. Among 200,000 to 250,000 distinct CDR3 sequences, less than 9% were seen once, and the ten largest hold roughly 0.93%. Sequencing was performed on CD4+ T cells sorted from PBMCs, taken 15 days after the yellow fever booster vaccination. Every receptor here comes from a man aged 25-45 years who received the YFV17D yellow fever vaccine. Both conserved end residues are trimmed from each CDR3.

v_call,j_call,cdr3_aa
TRBV20-1,TRBJ1-5,SARDQTATGASNQPQH
TRBV10-3,TRBJ2-1,AISGSGDNEQF
TRBV1,TRBJ2-7,TSSLDSRDSYEQY
TRBV7-2,TRBJ1-5,ASSFIADSNQPQH
TRBV20-1,TRBJ2-7,SADPSGFGYEQY
TRBV21-1,TRBJ2-4,ASSKKERPHKNIQY
TRBV6-2/TRBV6-3,TRBJ2-2,ASSYAHSGGRLGPNTGELF
TRBV21-1,TRBJ2-2,ASSKESSGDTGELF
TRBV9,TRBJ2-5,ASSYGQGARETQY
TRBV30,TRBJ2-5,AWSRGQTQETQY
TRBV7-8,TRBJ2-1,ASSPRREVNEQF
TRBV15,TRBJ2-3,ATSRDRTGTDTQY
TRBV7-2,TRBJ2-7,ASSLGSSVTYEQY
TRBV21-1,TRBJ2-2,ATPLNPPTPENTGELF
TRBV30,TRBJ2-7,AWNPGTSGSGEQY
TRBV5-1,TRBJ2-1,ASSLGSSRGNEQF
TRBV19,TRBJ2-7,ASSMSRSDEQY
TRBV20-1,TRBJ2-4,SATPGNIQY
TRBV12-3/TRBV12-4,TRBJ2-1,ASSYGYEQF
TRBV18,TRBJ2-1,ATRSETSYNEQF
TRBV19,TRBJ1-5,ASSPQGAVQPQH
TRBV6-1,TRBJ2-4,ASRTDLGVAKNIQY
TRBV19,TRBJ1-2,ASSIDLPRKGYGYT
TRBV7-2,TRBJ1-1,ASSLLGQGNTEAF
TRBV12-5,TRBJ2-2,ASGLVHKGIGELF
TRBV7-8,TRBJ1-1,ASSLGGNQAAAF
TRBV3-1,TRBJ2-3,ASSWTGSTDTQY
TRBV7-9,TRBJ2-2,ASSWTGDLF
TRBV12-3/TRBV12-4,TRBJ1-5,ASSLRGSVGHQPQH
TRBV19,TRBJ1-1,ASSILRGRDTEAF
TRBV19,TRBJ2-1,ASSVDREVSYNEQF
TRBV2,TRBJ2-1,ASFLAYEGREQF
TRBV24-1,TRBJ2-1,ATSDFAPGQGRGEQF
TRBV19,TRBJ2-1,ASSILNLHNEQF
TRBV12-3/TRBV12-4,TRBJ2-4,ASSLDGAKNIQY
TRBV5-5,TRBJ1-5,ASSRIGGERQPQH
TRBV7-8,TRBJ2-3,ASSYTRQGASTDTQY
TRBV5-5,TRBJ2-7,ASSLFRGLTYEQY
TRBV24-1,TRBJ2-2,ATSDWTGELF
TRBV20-1,TRBJ2-7,SAFAGGSYEQY
TRBV6-1,TRBJ2-3,ASRPQGPHTDTQY
TRBV23-1,TRBJ2-5,ASSRESRDRKETQY
TRBV5-1,TRBJ2-5,ASSLGQGGGETQY
TRBV4-3,TRBJ1-6,ASSQDQRSPLH
TRBV5-1,TRBJ2-2,ASSLFSGEVTGELF
TRBV5-4,TRBJ2-5,ASSGGWGKETQY
TRBV7-2,TRBJ2-2,ASSSLLEGELF
TRBV7-2,TRBJ2-7,ASSKGLADYEQY
TRBV3-1,TRBJ2-7,ASSQVGPRGHEQY
TRBV7-2,TRBJ2-3,ASSLVGQSSTDTQY
TRBV29-1,TRBJ2-1,SVVPGATYNEQF
TRBV5-1,TRBJ2-6,ASSLAETRGANVLT
TRBV10-3,TRBJ2-1,AISDDSGRAFNEQF
TRBV30,TRBJ2-1,AWRGLAGAYNEQF